This passage covers 16 T cell receptor beta chains from one sample sequenced in a study of read filtering for tumor transcriptome and immune sequencing. Molecular barcoded adaptors covering alpha/delta and beta/gamma chains were used on approximately 400 ng RNA. MiXCR, applied by TCRdb to the reads, yields one record per CDR3 protein. The table records roughly 93,000 distinct CDR3 sequences, 20% to 25% of them present only once. Sequencing input: a population of CD138-negative cells sorted from bone marrow. The receptors derive from a donor at least 40 years old with multiple myeloma.

This clonotype was detected ten times or more. J is TRBJ1-5 and V is TRBV29-1; D is uncertain. With 3 bases removed from V and 7 bases from J, the gap between germline ends came to 13 bases. This CDR3 is 13 amino acids long. CDR1 is SQVTM and CDR2 is ANQGSEA in the germline V gene. The CDR3 DNA sequence: TGCAGCGTTGACTTCGGAAACTCCCAGCCCCAGCATTTT. Translation: CSVDFGNSQPQHF. Full variable domain (rest looked up from reference TRBV29-1 and TRBJ1-5): SAVISQKPSRDICQRGTSLTIQCQVDSQVTMMFWYRQQPGQSLTLIATANQGSEATYESGFVIDKFPISRPNLTFSTLTVSNMSPEDSSIYLCSVDFGNSQPQHFGDGTRLSIL.

This clonotype was seen more than once but under ten times. The chain carries TRBV29-1 and TRBJ1-1; a possible D gene is TRBD1 (6 bases). Germline-derived CDR1 and CDR2 are SQVTM and ANQGSEA. Between the trimmed V and J ends, which lost 5 bases and 5 bases, there was a span of 15 bases. The CDR3 consists of 13 residues. The CDR3 is CSVRGGASTEAFF. In DNA, the CDR3 is TGCAGCGTTAGGGGGGGCGCGAGTACTGAAGCTTTCTTT.

About this clonotype: A much larger clonotype is one base distant, so this may be a read error. The chain couples TRBV11-2 to TRBJ2-7, with 9 bases aligning to TRBD1. This CDR3 contains 14 residues. Germline values: CDR1 SGHAT, CDR2 FQNNGV. The CDR3 DNA reads as TGTGCCAGCAGCTCAAACAGGGGGCGAGGCGAGCGGTACTTC. Protein sequence: CASSSNRGRGERYF.

This clonotype was recorded a few times. CDR3 sequence (DNA): TGTGCCAGCAGCTTACCCCCGGGCAGGGGGCGCACCGGGGAGCTGTTTTTT. This translates into CASSLPPGRGRTGELFF. V is TRBV11-2 and J is TRBJ2-2, with 8 positions matching TRBD1. CDR3 size: 17 residues. The trim removed 2 bases at V and 4 bases at J, leaving 9 bases unmatched. The germline gives CDR1 SGHAT, CDR2 FQNNGV.

This clonotype was counted between two and nine times. The chain is built from TRBV7-3 and TRBJ1-1; maybe TRBD1 (6 bases). This CDR3 contains 14 residues. V gave up 2 bases and J gave up 4 bases, with 11 bases separating them. CDR1 and CDR2 (germline): SGHTA, FQGTGA. The CDR3 coding sequence is TGTGCCAGCAGCTTATACAGGGTGGGCACTGAAGCTTTCTTT. It specifies CASSLYRVGTEAFF.

Turning to this clonotype: This may stem from a read error, because a much larger clone lies one nucleotide away. The chain couples TRBV19 to TRBJ2-1, with TRBD2 matching 8 bases. V was pared by 10 bases and J by 5 bases, with 10 bases of the junction left unmatched. Germline-derived CDR1 and CDR2 are LNHDA and SQIVND (reference sequence). The CDR3 has 14 amino acids. For the CDR3, the DNA is TGTGCCACCCGGGGTAGCGGGGCTAACAATGAGCAGTTCTTC. This encodes CATRGSGANNEQFF. Together with reference TRBV19 and TRBJ2-1, the CDR3 gives the full variable domain: DGGITQSPKYLFRKEGQNVTLSCEQNLNHDAMYWYRQDPGQGLRLIYYSQIVNDFQKGDIAEGYSVSREKKESFPLTVTSAQKNPTAFYLCATRGSGANNEQFFGPGTRLTVL.

This clonotype has ten or more counts. The rearrangement uses TRBV7-2 and TRBJ2-3; D is undetermined. Looked up from germline, CDR1 is SGHTA and CDR2 is FQGNSA. Trimming removed 5 bases from V and 5 bases from J, with 14 bases in between. The CDR3 is 14 amino acids. DNA for the CDR3: TGTGCCAGCAGCCACTTAACCCGCGGAGATACGCAGTATTTT. This gives the protein CASSHLTRGDTQYF.

Regarding this clonotype: A far larger clone is just one base off, so this is likely a read error. This chain connects TRBV6-6 to TRBJ2-1, with unresolved D. The CDR3 runs 15 residues. CDR1 is MNHNY and CDR2 is SVGAGI in the germline V gene (reference sequence). CDR3 residues: CASSDHHPTYNEQSF. The CDR3 DNA sequence: TGTGCCAGCAGTGACCACCACCCTACCTACAATGAGCAGTCCTTC.

In its sample, this clonotype was seen a few times. The CDR3, as DNA: TGTGCCAGCAGCTTGACAGGCAGTGGGAATCAGCCCCAGCATTTT. Protein sequence: CASSLTGSGNQPQHF. This chain connects TRBV6-1 to TRBJ1-5; tentative D call: TRBD1 (6 bases). Germline CDR1 reads MNHNS; CDR2 reads SASEGT. The CDR3 consists of 15 residues. V dropped 6 bases and J dropped 4 bases, with 16 bases sitting between them.

Concerning this clonotype: A much larger clone differs by one base, so this may be a read error. The V gene is TRBV6-6, the J gene TRBJ1-2, with D unresolved. Germline-derived CDR1 and CDR2 are MNHNY and SVGAGI (reference sequence). The CDR3 covers 13 residues. V shed 4 bases and J shed 6 bases, with 12 bases lying between them. The CDR3 DNA is TGTGCCAGCAGTTTGGACCGGACCCATGGCTACACCTTC. Protein product: CASSLDRTHGYTF.

On this clonotype: A read error may be the cause here, since a much bigger clone is one base away. The rearrangement links TRBV15 to TRBJ2-7; TRBD1 aligns across 8 bases. The CDR3 is 17 residues long. Germline V gene data show CDR1 as LNHNV and CDR2 as YYDKDF (reference sequence). The junction had 12 bases not matched to a gene; V was cut back by 0 bases and J by 5 bases. CDR3 DNA sequence: TGTGCCACCAGCAGAGATTCTCGGGCCAGGGGGCGCAACGAGCAGTACTTC. Amino acid sequence: CATSRDSRARGRNEQYF.

This clonotype was detected only a few times. CDR3 bases: TGTGCCAGTATTGAAAGACGCAATCAGCCCCAGCATTTT. Its translation is CASIERRNQPQHF. V gene TRBV19 combines with J gene TRBJ1-5; no reliable D call. The CDR3 is made up of 13 amino acids. The germline V gene encodes CDR1 LNHDA and CDR2 SQIVND (reference sequence). The V and J ends lost 7 bases and 2 bases respectively, with 9 bases between them.

This clonotype was observed a few times. The gene calls are TRBV20-1 and TRBJ2-3, with 8 positions matching TRBD2. With 5 bases clipped from V and 4 bases from J, the junction kept 5 bases outside the gene matches. The germline V gene has CDR1 DFQATT and CDR2 SNEGSKA (reference sequence). The CDR3 runs 13 residues. The CDR3 DNA follows: TGCAGTGCTTCTCGGGGGGGCCCAGATACGCAGTATTTT. Translated: CSASRGGPDTQYF.

This rearrangement joins TRBV3-1 to TRBJ2-7; weak D call: TRBD1 (5 bases). The germline V and J ends were trimmed by 5 bases and 6 bases, with 17 bases remaining between them. The CDR3 has 14 residues. Germline lookup yields CDR1 LGHDT and CDR2 YNNKEL (reference sequence). The CDR3 here is CASSNLGASLEQYF. The CDR3 DNA reads TGTGCCAGCAGCAATCTTGGGGCCTCCCTCGAGCAGTACTTC.

This clonotype was recorded at least ten times. V is TRBV5-1 and J is TRBJ1-1; D is unresolved. This CDR3 contains 17 residues. Deletions cut 0 bases from V and 3 bases from J, with 18 bases between. The V gene's germline CDR1 is SGHRS and CDR2 YFSETQ. CDR3 nucleotides: TGCGCCAGCAGCTTGGCCCTAAACGTCGGCAGCGACACTGAAGCTTTCTTT. Protein product: CASSLALNVGSDTEAFF.

This clonotype was seen ten or more times. J is TRBJ1-2 and V is TRBV27; 8 bases line up with TRBD1. The CDR3 is 13 amino acids. V lost 10 bases and J lost 1; bases outside the gene matches: 5. Germline V lookup: CDR1 MNHEY, CDR2 SMNVEV (reference sequence). CDR3 nucleotides: TGTGCCACCCGGACAGGGATTAACTATGGCTACACCTTC. Its translation: CATRTGINYGYTF.